The 16 T cell receptor beta chains in this list originate from one sample, sequenced in a study of blood T cell repertoires in COVID-19. Profiling relied on immunoSEQ multiplex PCR, and the TCRdb table lists in-frame clones only, not all of them. The sample has over 150,000 clones; more than 70% are singletons. The sequenced sample consisted of peripheral blood. The receptors come from a woman at least 80 years old with active or convalescent COVID-19.

The rearrangement joins TRBV4-1 to TRBJ2-7; TRBD2 agrees at 8 bases. The CDR3 is 19 residues long. From germline, CDR1 is MGHRA and CDR2 YSYEKL. Losses at the gene ends were 1 base for V and 0 bases for J; bases not matched to a gene: 14. CDR3 nucleotide sequence: TGCGCCAGCAGCCAAGTTAAGTTTTTAGCGGGGAAAATCTCCTACGAGCAGTACTTC. Protein sequence: CASSQVKFLAGKISYEQYF.

The chain is built from TRBV7-8 and TRBJ2-1, with 7 nucleotides matching TRBD2. There are 16 residues in the CDR3. Germline V gives CDR1 SGHVS, CDR2 FQNEAQ. V dropped 2 bases and J dropped 3; count of bases not matched to a gene: 7. CDR3 protein: CASSLRGLVVYNEQFF. In nucleotides, the CDR3 is TGTGCCAGCAGCTTACGAGGACTAGTGGTCTACAATGAGCAGTTCTTC.

In the case of this clone: The same CDR3 arises from other DNA sequences in this sample as well. The chain combines TRBV7-2 with TRBJ1-2, with 10 bases identical to TRBD1. The CDR3 sequence is 13 residues long. J gave up 5 bases and V 5 bases, and 2 bases lay outside the gene matches. Germline CDR1 is SGHTA and CDR2 is FQGNSA. The CDR3 is CASSAGQGYGYTF. DNA of the CDR3: TGTGCCAGCAGCGCGGGACAGGGGTATGGCTACACCTTC.

The V and J genes are TRBV3-1 (or the pseudogene TRBV3-2) and TRBJ2-7; D ambiguous. The germline CDR1 and CDR2 sequences are LGHDT and YNNKEL (reference sequence). The CDR3 length is 12 residues. V lost 0 bases to trimming and J lost 7 bases, with 7 bases between them. CDR3 coding DNA: TGTGCCAGCAGCCAAGACAGGCGAGAGCAGTACTTC. Translating gives CASSQDRREQYF.

This chain joins TRBV24-1 and TRBJ1-5; tentative D call: TRBD1 (5 bases). This CDR3 contains 16 residues. Germline assignment: CDR1 KGHDR and CDR2 SFDVKD. Trimming left V 1 base short and J 7 bases short, with 16 bases between. CDR3 in amino acids: CATSDLRKGNGQPQHF. Here the CDR3 DNA reads TGTGCCACCAGTGATTTACGGAAGGGGAATGGCCAGCCCCAGCATTTT.

The chain has TRBV5-6 and TRBJ2-7; 7 bases line up with TRBD2. V was clipped by 0 bases and J by 4 bases; unmatched bases: 4. The germline V gene has CDR1 SGHDT and CDR2 YYEEEE. This CDR3 spans 14 amino acids. CDR3 region: CASSLVLAEYEQYF. CDR3 sequence (DNA): TGTGCCAGCAGCTTGGTTCTAGCGGAGTACGAGCAGTACTTC.

The chain joins TRBV29-1 to TRBJ2-1; D perhaps matches TRBD2 (6 bases). Germline V gives CDR1 SQVTM, CDR2 ANQGSEA. The CDR3 has 14 residues. Trimming took off 4 bases at V and 7 bases at J, with 17 bases between the two ends. CDR3 loop: CSVVGGPVLNEQFF. The CDR3 nucleotides read TGCAGCGTTGTGGGAGGTCCGGTCTTAAATGAGCAGTTCTTC.

This clone was observed a handful of times. The genes are TRBV7-7 and TRBJ2-7; perhaps TRBD1 as D (6 bases). V was cut by 3 bases and J by 0 bases, with 12 bases left in between. Per the germline V gene, CDR1 is SSHAT and CDR2 is FNYEAQ (reference sequence). This CDR3 has 15 residues. CDR3 sequence: CASSLGQGPSYEQYF. The CDR3 DNA reads as TGTGCCAGCAGCTTGGGGCAGGGGCCCTCCTACGAGCAGTACTTC. Complete variable domain (other parts from reference TRBV7-7 and TRBJ2-7): GAGVSQSPRYKVTKRGQDVTLRCDPISSHATLYWYQQALGQGPEFLTYFNYEAQPDKSGLPSDRFSAERPEGSISTLTIQRTEQRDSAMYRCASSLGQGPSYEQYFGPGTRLTVT.

This clone has just a few counts. This chain links TRBV10-2 with TRBJ2-1; possibly TRBD1 for D (5 bases). The CDR3 runs to 17 residues. The V end lost 0 bases, the J end lost 3 bases, and 15 bases lay between the germline ends. Germline V gene data show CDR1 as WSHSY and CDR2 as SAAADI. The DNA for the CDR3 is TGCGCCAGCAGTGAGTCGAAGTATGGGGCGCTCTACAATGAGCAGTTCTTC. This translates into CASSESKYGALYNEQFF.

This clone has more than one count but fewer than ten. The gene calls are TRBV5-1 and TRBJ2-1; 10 bases fit TRBD2. Germline V lookup: CDR1 SGHRS, CDR2 YFSETQ. The CDR3 has 15 residues. Trimming took 4 bases from V and 6 from J; bases not matched to a gene: 7. CDR3 in DNA: TGCGCCAGCAGCCCTGGACTAGCGGCTTCCAATGAGCAGTTCTTC. Amino acids: CASSPGLAASNEQFF.

This clone was detected a few times. The gene calls are TRBV19 and TRBJ1-1, with 9 bases matching TRBD1. The V gene's germline CDR1 is LNHDA and CDR2 SQIVND (reference sequence). The CDR3 totals 12 residues. Trimming at V came to 9 bases and at J to 5 bases, leaving 4 bases not matched to a gene. This CDR3 reads CASGTGITEAFF. As DNA, the CDR3 is TGTGCCAGCGGGACAGGGATTACTGAAGCTTTCTTT.

This chain links TRBV19 with TRBJ2-1; 8 bases agree with TRBD2. Germline CDR1 and CDR2: LNHDA and SQIVND (reference sequence). V was pared by 7 bases and J by 5 bases, with 10 bases of the junction left unmatched. The CDR3 is 15 residues long. In nucleotides, the CDR3 is TGTGCCAGTACCTCGGCCGGGAGGGGAGACAATGAGCAGTTCTTC. Translation gives CASTSAGRGDNEQFF.

The rearrangement joins TRBV5-1 to TRBJ1-4; weak D call: TRBD1 (5 bases). The V end was cut by 0 bases, the J end by 8 bases, with 11 bases between. The length of the CDR3 is 14 residues. Germline assignment: CDR1 SGHRS and CDR2 YFSETQ. CDR3 sequence (DNA): TGCGCCAGCAGCTTGGGACAGTTGGAGGAAAAACTGTTTTTT. Translated, it gives CASSLGQLEEKLFF.

The rearrangement joins TRBV5-1 to TRBJ1-2; D is undetermined. The CDR3 spans 12 residues. Trimming took 2 bases from V and 8 from J, leaving 10 bases between them. CDR1 and CDR2 from the germline V gene are SGHRS and YFSETQ. The CDR3 DNA follows: TGCGCCAGCAGCTTTAAGGGAGGCGGCTACACCTTC. Protein: CASSFKGGGYTF.

This chain links TRBV18 with TRBJ2-1; 11 bases map to TRBD2. CDR3 length: 14 amino acids. V gave up 5 bases and J gave up 8 bases; unmatched junction bases: 5. Germline CDR1 reads KGHSH; CDR2 reads LQKENI. This CDR3 reads CASSLLAGADEQFF. DNA of the CDR3: TGTGCCAGCTCATTACTAGCGGGAGCTGATGAGCAGTTCTTC. The whole variable domain, remainder taken from reference TRBV18 and TRBJ2-1, is NAGVMQNPRHLVRRRGQEARLRCSPMKGHSHVYWYRQLPEEGLKFMVYLQKENIIDESGMPKERFSAEFPKEGPSILRIQQVVRGDSAAYFCASSLLAGADEQFFGPGTRLTVL.

This sequence joins TRBV18 and TRBJ2-5; possibly TRBD2 for D (6 bases). V lost 3 bases, J lost 4 bases, and 9 bases lay in between. This CDR3 has 13 amino acids. Germline-derived CDR1 and CDR2 are KGHSH and LQKENI. CDR3 DNA sequence: TGTGCCAGCTCACCCCCCGGGAGAGAGACCCAGTACTTC. Protein product: CASSPPGRETQYF.